These 10 T cell receptor beta chains were sequenced from one sample in a study of cytomegalovirus exposure and HLA in healthy donors. Primers for the PCR totalled 60 Vbeta and 13 Jbeta. Using immunoSEQ multiplex PCR, the repertoire was profiled, and TCRdb retains in-frame clones only, with some absent. The table shows 130,000 or so clones, with 70% to 75% occurring only once. What was sequenced was PBMCs. These receptor sequences come from a woman between 35 and 50 years old in good health and CMV-seropositive.

The chain carries TRBV14 and TRBJ1-1, with D uncertain. This CDR3 comprises 14 residues. In germline, CDR1 is SGHDN, CDR2 FVKESK. Trimming removed 2 bases from V and 0 bases from J, with 7 bases in between. CDR3 bases: TGTGCCAGCAGCCAACCGGGTATGAACACTGAAGCTTTCTTT. It is translated as CASSQPGMNTEAFF.

The rearrangement uses TRBV7-6 and TRBJ2-1; 13 bases are a match to TRBD2. V shed 3 bases and J 8 bases; nucleotides not matched to a gene: 7. Per the germline V gene, CDR1 is SGHVS and CDR2 is FNYEAQ. The CDR3 contains 16 residues. The CDR3 nucleotides are TGTGCCAGCAGCTTGGCACTAGCGGGAGGGCCCGATGAGCAGTTCTTC. It translates to CASSLALAGGPDEQFF.

This clone has only a few counts. The chain carries TRBV5-4 and TRBJ1-2, with TRBD1 identical over 7 bases. Unmatched junction bases numbered 7, after V lost 4 bases and J lost 4 bases. The germline V gene has CDR1 SGHNT and CDR2 YYREEE (reference sequence). The CDR3 contains 14 residues. As DNA, the CDR3 is TGTGCCAGCAGCGGGGGACAGAACACCTATGGCTACACCTTC. It translates to CASSGGQNTYGYTF.

V and J are TRBV27 and TRBJ2-7, with D perhaps matching TRBD1 (6 bases). Germline values: CDR1 MNHEY, CDR2 SMNVEV (reference sequence). CDR3 length: 15 residues. Trimming pared 0 bases from V and 3 bases from J, leaving 12 bases between. The CDR3 sequence: CASSLSYSGHYEQYF. The CDR3 region has the DNA TGTGCCAGCAGTTTATCCTATTCGGGACACTACGAGCAGTACTTC.

The CDR3 reads CASSESTVEKLFF. CDR3 in DNA: TGTGCCAGCAGTGAATCTACTGTCGAAAAACTGTTTTTT. V and J are TRBV2 and TRBJ1-4; D uncertain. The germline V gene has CDR1 SNHLY and CDR2 FYNNEI. There are 13 residues in the CDR3. V shed 2 bases and J shed 8 bases, with 9 bases lying between them.

This clone has just one count. The chain has TRBV7-2 and TRBJ2-4; D ambiguous. The CDR3 spans 14 residues. CDR1 SGHTA and CDR2 FQGNSA come from the germline V gene. Trimming cost V 1 base and J 2 bases, with 6 bases left between them. The CDR3 loop is CASSLGAPKNIQYF. The CDR3 region has the DNA TGTGCCAGCAGCTTAGGGGCTCCCAAAAACATTCAGTACTTC.

The CDR3 protein is CASSPGGGGYNEQFF. Here the CDR3 DNA reads TGTGCCAGCAGCCCCGGGGGCGGGGGTTACAATGAGCAGTTCTTC. The rearrangement joins TRBV4-2 to TRBJ2-1; TRBD2 is a possible D gene (7 bases). This CDR3 contains 15 residues. V was cut by 4 bases and J by 4 bases, with 14 bases left in between. Germline V gene sequence: CDR1 LGHNA, CDR2 YNFKEQ.

This chain links TRBV7-2 with TRBJ1-6, with 7 bases lining up with TRBD1. Germline-derived CDR1 and CDR2 are SGHTA and FQGNSA. CDR3 length equals 17 residues. V lost 1 base and J lost 7; bases outside the gene matches: 10. The CDR3 DNA reads TGTGCCAGCAGCTTAGTGGGACAGAGAATTCAAAATTCACCCCTCCACTTT. Amino acids: CASSLVGQRIQNSPLHF.

The chain is built from TRBV5-5 and TRBJ1-1; no firm D call. CDR1 is SGHKS and CDR2 is YYEKEE in the germline V gene (reference sequence). Trimming took off 1 base at V and 3 bases at J, with 10 bases between the two ends. The CDR3 consists of 14 residues. The CDR3 DNA sequence: TGTGCCAGCAGCTTGATGGTTGGAGACACTGAAGCTTTCTTT. It yields the protein CASSLMVGDTEAFF.

The genes are TRBV6-6 and TRBJ1-1; D ambiguous. CDR1 is MNHNY, CDR2 SVGAGI, per germline (reference sequence). The CDR3 sequence is 14 residues long. With 8 bases removed from V and 3 bases from J, the gap between germline ends came to 16 bases. CDR3 in amino acids: CASCRAGRDTEAFF. DNA for the CDR3: TGTGCCAGCTGCAGAGCCGGGAGGGACACTGAAGCTTTCTTT.